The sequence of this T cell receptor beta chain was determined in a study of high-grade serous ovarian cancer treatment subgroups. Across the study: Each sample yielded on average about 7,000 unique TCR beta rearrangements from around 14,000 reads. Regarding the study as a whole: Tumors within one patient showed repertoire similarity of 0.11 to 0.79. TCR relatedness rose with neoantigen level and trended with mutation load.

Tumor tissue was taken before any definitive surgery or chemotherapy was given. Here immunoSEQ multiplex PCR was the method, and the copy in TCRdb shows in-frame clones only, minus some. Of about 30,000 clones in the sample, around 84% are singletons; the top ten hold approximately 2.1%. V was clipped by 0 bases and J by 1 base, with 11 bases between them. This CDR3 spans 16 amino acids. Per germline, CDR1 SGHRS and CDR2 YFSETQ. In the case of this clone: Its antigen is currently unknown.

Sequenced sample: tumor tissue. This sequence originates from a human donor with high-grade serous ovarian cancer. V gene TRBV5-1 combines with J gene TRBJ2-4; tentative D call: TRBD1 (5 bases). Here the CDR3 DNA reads TGCGCCAGCAGCTTGGTTGTCAGGGTCGCCAAAAACATTCAGTACTTC. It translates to CASSLVVRVAKNIQYF.